This T cell receptor beta chain was observed in a study of blood T cell repertoires in COVID-19. Authors' methods: Counts of nucleated cells, estimated from reference gene primer amplification, were obtained. TCRdb keeps only in-frame clones here, not all; method: immunoSEQ multiplex PCR. The D gene and trimming were derived from the DNA, and the V and J assignments and clone size from that table. The sample has about 89,000 clones; around 90% are singletons. This CDR3 is built from 17 residues. From germline, CDR1 is SNHLY and CDR2 FYNNEI. The V end was cut by 6 bases, the J end by 2 bases, with 21 bases between.

This clonotype was obtained from a human donor with active COVID-19. The donor label of this sample is uncertain. The sample comprised peripheral blood. The rearrangement uses TRBV2 and TRBJ2-3; a possible D gene is TRBD1 (5 bases). DNA for the CDR3: TGTGCCAGCAGGAGACTGGGGCGGATAATCACCACAGATACGCAGTATTTT. Translating it yields CASRRLGRIITTDTQYF.